This T cell receptor (beta chain) was profiled in a study of OX40 agonist ivuxolimab in advanced cancers. On the study more broadly: Melanoma, hepatocellular carcinoma, head and neck or renal cell cancer occurred in dose-escalation patients.

Unmatched junction bases numbered 1, after V lost 5 bases and J lost 0 bases. The CDR3 loop spans 13 amino acids. CDR1 GTSNPN and CDR2 SVGIG come from the germline V gene (reference sequence). TCRdb's copy holds only in-frame clones and misses some; the assay was immunoSEQ multiplex PCR. The table lists 50,000 or so clones, 86% of them singletons. The chain links TRBV30 to TRBJ1-3, with 7 bases identical to TRBD1. The sample consisted of CD4+ or CD8+ T cells sorted from blood, taken in a trial of the OX40 agonist ivuxolimab. The TCR comes from an adult with an advanced solid tumor such as melanoma, head and neck, liver or kidney cancer. Here the CDR3 DNA reads TGTGCCTGGGACAGGGTCTCTGGAAACACCATATATTTT. Amino acids: CAWDRVSGNTIYF.